The 17 T cell receptor beta chains below all came from one sample that was sequenced in a study of CD8+ T cells in alopecia areata. After isolation, RNA underwent reverse transcription to generate cDNA as the sequencing template. TCRdb's table, derived via immunoSEQ multiplex PCR, lists solely in-frame clones and lacks some. The repertoire holds roughly 220,000 clones, approximately 65% seen once, with 1.2% in the top ten. Treatment of the sample: oral pan-JAK inhibitor, 5-10 mg twice daily. Material: CD4+ T cells sorted from blood, obtained between weeks 43 and 45, from a patient treated with tofacitinib. These TCRs come from a human donor with alopecia areata.

The rearrangement uses TRBV7-7 and TRBJ2-7; 9 positions match TRBD1. This CDR3 is 13 amino acids long. V was pared by 5 bases and J by 7 bases, with 6 bases of the junction left unmatched. The V gene's germline CDR1 is SSHAT and CDR2 FNYEAQ (reference sequence). The CDR3 spells CASSMGTGHEQYF. CDR3 coding DNA: TGTGCCAGCAGCATGGGGACAGGGCATGAGCAGTACTTC. Variable domain in full (rest from reference TRBV7-7 and TRBJ2-7): GAGVSQSPRYKVTKRGQDVTLRCDPISSHATLYWYQQALGQGPEFLTYFNYEAQPDKSGLPSDRFSAERPEGSISTLTIQRTEQRDSAMYRCASSMGTGHEQYFGPGTRLTVT.

This sequence joins TRBV11-2 and TRBJ1-6; no reliable D call. Germline CDR1 and CDR2: SGHAT and FQNNGV. The CDR3 totals 12 residues. V was cut by 4 bases and J by 10 bases, with 8 bases left in between. CDR3 sequence: CASSSNLSPLHF. In nucleotides, the CDR3 is TGTGCCAGCAGCTCAAACTTGTCACCCCTCCACTTT.

This clone was counted only a few times. V is TRBV7-9 and J is TRBJ1-1; D is uncertain. This CDR3 comprises 15 residues. The germline V and J ends were trimmed by 3 bases and 4 bases, with 15 bases remaining between them. CDR1 is SEHNR, CDR2 FQNEAQ, per germline (reference sequence). The CDR3 bases are TGTGCCAGCAGCTTCTTCCCTCGGGGTCGCACTGAAGCTTTCTTT. This codes for CASSFFPRGRTEAFF.

The rearrangement links TRBV5-6 to TRBJ1-2, with D possibly matching TRBD1 (5 bases). Germline CDR1 reads SGHDT; CDR2 reads YYEEEE. With 4 bases removed from V and 5 bases from J, the gap between germline ends came to 15 bases. The CDR3 extends over 14 amino acids. This chain's CDR3 is CASSPRGAFYGYTF. The CDR3 DNA reads as TGTGCCAGCAGCCCTAGGGGAGCATTTTATGGCTACACCTTC.

The CDR3 spells CASSDIGYNEQFF. The CDR3 DNA reads as TGTGCCAGCAGTGATATTGGGTACAATGAGCAGTTCTTC. The V call is TRBV25-1, the J call TRBJ2-1; no reliable D call. The CDR3 covers 13 residues. Trimming left V 3 bases short and J 4 bases short, with 7 bases between. Germline V gene lookup returns CDR1 MGHDK and CDR2 SYGVNS.

This rearrangement joins TRBV29-1 to TRBJ2-1; the D gene is possibly TRBD1 (6 bases). Trimming removed 3 bases from V and 7 bases from J, with 10 bases in between. The CDR3 contains 12 residues. The germline gives CDR1 SQVTM, CDR2 ANQGSEA. The CDR3 spells CSVEVGTNEQFF. The CDR3 region has the DNA TGCAGCGTTGAGGTAGGGACAAATGAGCAGTTCTTC.

The sample holds a few counts of this clone. The rearrangement uses TRBV19 and TRBJ1-2, with a tentative D call TRBD1 (5 bases). This CDR3 contains 14 residues. CDR1 LNHDA and CDR2 SQIVND come from the germline V gene (reference sequence). V lost 6 bases and J lost 7, with 18 bases in between. The CDR3 region has the DNA TGTGCCAGTAGCCCCCGGGAGCGTGGGGGTGGCTACACCTTC. It codes for CASSPRERGGGYTF.

The genes are TRBV29-1 and TRBJ1-3; no clear D. V dropped 0 bases and J dropped 0 bases, with 6 bases sitting between them. CDR1 is SQVTM and CDR2 is ANQGSEA in the germline V gene. CDR3 length: 14 residues. DNA for the CDR3: TGCAGCGTTGAAGATCGCAACTCTGGAAACACCATATATTTT. Amino acids: CSVEDRNSGNTIYF.

About this clone itself: This sample includes further DNA sequences coding for the same CDR3. V is TRBV10-3 and J is TRBJ2-3; D not certain. There are 10 residues in the CDR3. The germline V and J ends were trimmed by 8 bases and 3 bases, with 3 bases remaining between them. Per germline, CDR1 ENHRY and CDR2 SYGVKD. CDR3 nucleotide sequence: TGTGCCATCGGTACAGATACGCAGTATTTT. Protein product: CAIGTDTQYF.

The V gene is TRBV11-3, the J gene TRBJ2-7, with D possibly being TRBD1 or TRBD2 (6 bases each). Trimming took 5 bases from V and 6 from J, leaving 11 bases between them. This CDR3 comprises 12 residues. In germline, CDR1 is SGHNT, CDR2 YENEEA. The CDR3 DNA follows: TGTGCCAGCAGCCCAGGAGGGGGCGAGCAGTACTTC. Its protein product is CASSPGGGEQYF.

The gene calls are TRBV19 and TRBJ2-1; no definite D call. This CDR3 contains 12 residues. The germline CDR1 and CDR2 sequences are LNHDA and SQIVND (reference sequence). Trimming took 5 bases from V and 7 from J, leaving 9 bases between them. Here the CDR3 DNA reads TGTGCCAGTAGTGATACCGGGAATGAGCAGTTCTTC. Its protein is CASSDTGNEQFF.

The chain joins TRBV6-5 to TRBJ2-1; the D is unclear. The germline V gene has CDR1 MNHEY and CDR2 SVGAGI. There are 14 residues in the CDR3. Trimming cost V 6 bases and J 5 bases, with 14 bases left between them. Here the CDR3 reads CASSRASLNNEQFF. CDR3 nucleotide sequence: TGTGCCAGCAGCCGGGCGAGCCTTAACAATGAGCAGTTCTTC.

The chain employs TRBV30 and TRBJ2-5, with 8 bases identical to TRBD1. The germline CDR1 and CDR2 sequences are GTSNPN and SVGIG (reference sequence). The V gene end was trimmed by 7 bases and the J gene end by 7 bases; junction bases not matched to a gene: 14. The length of the CDR3 is 14 residues. Here the CDR3 reads CAYWSPLDRGTQYF. In DNA, the CDR3 is TGTGCCTACTGGAGTCCCCTCGACAGGGGGACCCAGTACTTC.

The V and J genes are TRBV27 and TRBJ1-2; D gene ambiguous. The CDR3 covers 15 residues. Germline values: CDR1 MNHEY, CDR2 SMNVEV (reference sequence). V lost 2 bases and J 0 bases, leaving 10 bases between the germline ends. The CDR3 nucleotides are TGTGCCAGCAGTTTAACACCGGCGACTAACTATGGCTACACCTTC. Translated, it gives CASSLTPATNYGYTF.

The chain joins TRBV14 to TRBJ2-3, with 10 nucleotides matching TRBD2. Trimming at V came to 4 bases and at J to 1 base, leaving 14 bases not matched to a gene. CDR3 size: 19 residues. Looked up from germline, CDR1 is SGHDN and CDR2 is FVKESK. CDR3 coding DNA: TGTGCCAGCAGCCCACTAGCGGGGCGGCCGGGGGGAGGCACAGATACGCAGTATTTT. It specifies CASSPLAGRPGGGTDTQYF.

The chain is built from TRBV6-6 and TRBJ1-1, with D maybe TRBD1 (5 bases). Trimming removed 4 bases from V and 2 bases from J, with 8 bases in between. The CDR3 covers 13 residues. Germline loops: CDR1 MNHNY, CDR2 SVGAGI (reference sequence). CDR3 DNA: TGTGCCAGCAGTTCGGGACTTAACACTGAAGCTTTCTTT. Translation gives CASSSGLNTEAFF.

This clone came up once. The chain links TRBV11-2 to TRBJ2-3, with D possibly being TRBD2 (7 bases). The V end was cut by 8 bases, the J end by 6 bases, with 18 bases between. CDR1 is SGHAT and CDR2 is FQNNGV in the germline V gene. The CDR3 consists of 14 residues. The CDR3: CASLGRGKGDTQYF. CDR3 DNA sequence: TGTGCCAGCTTAGGGAGGGGGAAGGGGGATACGCAGTATTTT. The full variable domain, in which reference TRBV11-2 and TRBJ2-3 provide the parts outside the CDR3, is EAGVAQSPRYKIIEKRQSVAFWCNPISGHATLYWYQQILGQGPKLLIQFQNNGVVDDSQLPKDRFSAERLKGVDSTLKIQPAKLEDSAVYLCASLGRGKGDTQYFGPGTRLTVL.